This record looks at one TCR beta chain sequence and its context. This record belongs to a study of blood T cell repertoires in COVID-19. Turning to the study itself: Whether acute or convalescent, the COVID-19 samples came from the United States, Italy and Spain. T cells, B-cell-depleted T cells, or PBMCs provided the cDNA or gDNA that served as material.

CDR3 length equals 13 residues. Looked up from germline, CDR1 is SGHNT and CDR2 is YYREEE (reference sequence). The ends were cut back, 9 bases at V and 2 bases at J, with 14 bases in the middle. Original methodology: Reference gene primers were amplified, and this amplification served to estimate nucleated cell counts. Assay used: immunoSEQ multiplex PCR; TCRdb lists only in-frame clones, some missing. V, J and clone size derive from that table, while D and trimming were established from the DNA sequence. The profile covers 110,000 to 150,000 clones, with around 82% appearing a single time and 35% to 45% taken by the ten largest.

The chain joins TRBV5-4 to TRBJ1-2; no definite D call. Sequenced sample: peripheral blood. The TCR originated in a human donor in a cohort sampled during active COVID-19. CDR3 amino acids: CATSDISNYGYTF. The CDR3 bases are TGTGCCACTTCAGACATATCAAACTATGGCTACACCTTC.